Below are 28 T cell receptor beta chains sequenced from a single sample in a study of T cells in Graves' hyperthyroidism and ophthalmopathy. RNA transcripts gave rise to amplified TCR beta CDR3 regions. RT-PCR in the first round (using the HTBI primer set) targeted the TCR CDR3. One entry per CDR3 protein, called by TCRdb with MiXCR from the multiplex PCR reads. The profile covers roughly 300,000 distinct CDR3 sequences, with approximately 15% appearing a single time and around 23% taken by the ten largest. Sequenced input: blood. The source of these receptors is a woman aged 25 to 39 with Graves' hyperthyroidism.

This clonotype occurred a few times. The V and J genes are TRBV28 and TRBJ2-7, with 8 bases matching TRBD2. Germline trimming cut 10 bases from V and 3 bases from J; bases unmatched to any gene: 11. This CDR3 region has 14 residues. Germline loops: CDR1 MDHEN, CDR2 SYDVKM. Here the CDR3 reads CAIQDGTSIYEQYF. In nucleotides, the CDR3 is TGTGCCATCCAAGACGGGACTAGTATCTACGAGCAGTACTTC.

J is TRBJ2-2 and V is TRBV28; D is perhaps TRBD2 (5 bases). Looked up from germline, CDR1 is MDHEN and CDR2 is SYDVKM. Trimming took off 3 bases at V and 3 bases at J, with 8 bases between the two ends. The CDR3 spans 14 residues. CDR3 nucleotides: TGTGCCAGCAGTTTCCCGGGATACACCGGGGAGCTGTTTTTT. This translates into CASSFPGYTGELFF.

This clonotype turned up a few times. The V gene is TRBV28, the J gene TRBJ2-1; D not resolved. The CDR3 runs to 13 residues. V was pared by 2 bases and J by 15 bases, with 17 bases between. CDR1 is MDHEN, CDR2 SYDVKM, per germline. CDR3 DNA: TGTGCCAGCAGTTTAAGTGTGGGCCCCATGTTGTTCTTC. This codes for CASSLSVGPMLFF.

This clonotype was seen repeatedly, ten times or more. The CDR3 DNA reads as TGTGCCTGGAGTGTAGGGACTATTTACGAGCAGTACTTC. Its protein is CAWSVGTIYEQYF. This sequence joins TRBV30 and TRBJ2-7; 7 nucleotides match TRBD2. Germline-derived CDR1 and CDR2 are GTSNPN and SVGIG (reference sequence). V shed 0 bases, J shed 4 bases, and the junction held 3 bases outside the gene matches. The CDR3 covers 13 residues.

The chain is built from TRBV20-1 and TRBJ2-7; possibly TRBD2 for D (5 bases). The germline gives CDR1 DFQATT, CDR2 SNEGSKA (reference sequence). The germline V and J ends were trimmed by 5 bases and 3 bases, with 11 bases remaining between them. CDR3 length: 12 amino acids. As DNA, the CDR3 is TGCAGTGCTCCGGACTCTGGCTACGAGCAGTACTTC. Translation gives CSAPDSGYEQYF.

Many counts were recorded for this clonotype. The V call is TRBV20-1, the J call TRBJ2-3; D is unclear. The CDR3 contains 11 residues. CDR1 DFQATT and CDR2 SNEGSKA come from the germline V gene (reference sequence). The ends were cut back, 3 bases at V and 8 bases at J, with 9 bases in the middle. This CDR3 reads CSASTSSTQYF. The CDR3 coding sequence is TGCAGTGCTAGCACCAGTAGTACGCAGTATTTT.

This chain connects TRBV7-9 to TRBJ2-2, with D hard to call. This CDR3 spans 16 amino acids. V was clipped by 5 bases and J by 2 bases, with 15 bases between them. Germline assignment: CDR1 SEHNR and CDR2 FQNEAQ (reference sequence). CDR3 protein: CASSRALGPNTGELFF. Here the CDR3 DNA reads TGTGCCAGCAGCCGCGCTTTGGGTCCTAACACCGGGGAGCTGTTTTTT.

This chain uses TRBV20-1 with TRBJ2-5; perhaps D is TRBD1 or TRBD2 (6 bases each). CDR1 and CDR2 from the germline V gene are DFQATT and SNEGSKA (reference sequence). Trimming pared 3 bases from V and 7 bases from J, leaving 15 bases between. There are 13 residues in the CDR3. This CDR3 reads CSASSPGEVTQYF. The CDR3, as DNA: TGCAGTGCTAGTAGTCCAGGGGAGGTGACCCAGTACTTC.

This clonotype was recorded a few times. The rearrangement joins TRBV6-1 to TRBJ1-3, with D perhaps TRBD1 (5 bases). CDR1 is MNHNS, CDR2 SASEGT, per germline. The CDR3 contains 14 residues. V was cut by 3 bases and J by 4 bases, with 10 bases left in between. The CDR3 reads CASSDVGLGNTIYF. CDR3 nucleotide sequence: TGTGCCAGCAGTGACGTGGGACTCGGAAACACCATATATTTT.

The chain has TRBV5-5 and TRBJ1-6; 9 nucleotides match TRBD1. The germline gives CDR1 SGHKS, CDR2 YYEKEE (reference sequence). CDR3 length equals 16 residues. J gave up 9 bases and V 2 bases, and 9 bases lay outside the gene matches. CDR3: CASSLIRGDRASPLHF. In DNA, the CDR3 is TGTGCCAGCAGCTTAATCCGGGGGGACAGGGCTTCACCCCTCCACTTT.

This clonotype was counted a few times. The rearrangement links TRBV12-3 or TRBV12-4 to TRBJ1-2; TRBD1 is a possible D gene (6 bases). The CDR3 totals 14 residues. The V end lost 5 bases, the J end lost 4 bases, and 14 bases lay between the germline ends. CDR3 in DNA: TGTGCCAGCAGTCAACCTACAGGGTCCTATGGCTACACCTTC. Residues: CASSQPTGSYGYTF.

This clonotype appeared a few times. The genes are TRBV5-1 and TRBJ1-6; D is undetermined. In germline, CDR1 is SGHRS, CDR2 YFSETQ. This CDR3 region has 14 residues. V was shortened by 4 bases and J by 8 bases, with 13 bases between the two germline ends. The CDR3 region has the DNA TGCGCCAGCAGCCGCCGCATGGAAGATTCACCCCTCCACTTT. Encoded protein: CASSRRMEDSPLHF.

Worth noting for this clonotype: This sequence may be a read error, since a much larger clone differs from it by one base. The chain carries TRBV30 and TRBJ1-4, with 7 bases matching TRBD1. Germline V CDR1 and CDR2: GTSNPN, SVGIG (reference sequence). The CDR3 totals 15 residues. The CDR3 DNA is TGTGCCGGGAGTCCTCTGGGGACAGTCGGCGAAAAACTGTTTTTT. Protein product: CAGSPLGTVGEKLFF.

A remark on this clonotype: A single base separates this from a much larger clone, so it may be a read error. The chain uses TRBV5-6 and TRBJ2-5; no clear D. The CDR3 is made up of 13 amino acids. Germline assignment: CDR1 SGHDT and CDR2 YYEEEE. The CDR3 is CTPRLHTQETQYF. In nucleotides, the CDR3 is TGTACCCCTCGGCTCCACACCCAAGAGACCCAGTACTTC.

The sample holds one count of this clonotype. A much larger clone lies a single base off, so this may be a read error. The CDR3 end shows no conserved phenylalanine or tryptophan, and so a read error is likely. The chain couples TRBV7-2 to TRBJ2-7, with D possibly being TRBD2 (6 bases). V gave up 5 bases and J gave up 2 bases, with 19 bases separating them. The CDR3 has 16 residues. Germline CDR1 and CDR2: SGHTA and FQGNSA. The CDR3 DNA reads as TGTGCCAGCAGCCACCCGGGGACTTCAAGGACCTACGAGCAGTACTCC. It is translated as CASSHPGTSRTYEQYS.

This clonotype was seen more than once but under ten times. This sequence joins TRBV11-3 and TRBJ2-1, with 9 bases that match TRBD2. J lost 6 bases, V lost 2 bases, and 5 bases had no gene match. The CDR3 is 15 amino acids. In germline, CDR1 is SGHNT, CDR2 YENEEA. CDR3 bases: TGTGCCAGCAGCTTACACGCGGGAGGGGGCAATGAGCAGTTCTTC. Its protein is CASSLHAGGGNEQFF. The complete variable domain, with remaining parts taken from reference TRBV11-3 and TRBJ2-1, reads EAGVVQSPRYKIIEKKQPVAFWCNPISGHNTLYWYLQNLGQGPELLIRYENEEAVDDSQLPKDRFSAERLKGVDSTLKIQPAELGDSAVYLCASSLHAGGGNEQFFGPGTRLTVL.

This clonotype was found a few times. The chain couples TRBV5-5 to TRBJ1-2; tentatively, D is TRBD1 (5 bases). The V gene's germline CDR1 is SGHKS and CDR2 YYEKEE (reference sequence). V was trimmed by 4 bases and J by 4 bases, leaving 17 bases between them. The CDR3 is 15 amino acids. In nucleotides, the CDR3 is TGTGCCAGCAGCCCGCTGATCGAGGGGACCTATGGCTACACCTTC. Amino acids: CASSPLIEGTYGYTF.

The chain couples TRBV6-1 to TRBJ2-7; perhaps TRBD2 as D (7 bases). Germline V gene lookup returns CDR1 MNHNS and CDR2 SASEGT. This CDR3 region has 14 residues. The ends were cut back, 6 bases at V and 5 bases at J, with 17 bases in the middle. The CDR3 reads CASSRGAPQDEQYF. The CDR3 DNA reads TGTGCCAGCAGCCGGGGGGCCCCCCAGGACGAGCAGTACTTC.

In regard to this clonotype: Since a much larger clone is just one base distant, this may be a read error. This chain joins TRBV5-1 and TRBJ1-1; 7 bases line up with TRBD1. This CDR3 is built from 15 residues. Germline assignment: CDR1 SGHRS and CDR2 YFSETQ. Germline trimming cut 7 bases from V and 8 bases from J; bases unmatched to any gene: 17. The CDR3 sequence: CASCSLGQSLGEAFF. The CDR3 bases are TGCGCCAGCTGCAGCCTGGGACAGTCTCTCGGGGAAGCTTTCTTT.

V and J are TRBV6-5 and TRBJ2-7; tentatively, D is TRBD1 (6 bases). Germline lookup yields CDR1 MNHEY and CDR2 SVGAGI. The CDR3 sequence is 17 residues long. V lost 1 base and J lost 6, with 22 bases in between. The CDR3 sequence is CASSYFTQRTERREQYF. The CDR3, as DNA: TGTGCCAGCAGTTACTTTACGCAAAGGACAGAAAGGCGCGAGCAGTACTTC.

Of note for this clonotype: A much larger clone lies a single base off, so this may be a read error. The chain couples TRBV5-1 to TRBJ1-1, with D perhaps TRBD1 (5 bases). The germline CDR1 and CDR2 sequences are SGHRS and YFSETQ. V gave up 6 bases and J gave up 6 bases, with 18 bases separating them. The CDR3 has 14 amino acids. The CDR3 sequence: CASISGTQGSEAFF. In nucleotides, the CDR3 is TGCGCCAGCATTTCCGGGACCCAGGGCTCTGAAGCTTTCTTT.

This clonotype has only a few counts. V and J are TRBV9 and TRBJ2-5; tentatively, D is TRBD1 or TRBD2 (6 bases each). CDR3 length equals 16 residues. Germline assignment: CDR1 SGDLS and CDR2 YYNGEE. Trimming cost V 2 bases and J 4 bases, with 18 bases left between them. In DNA, the CDR3 is TGTGCCAGCAGCGTCCAGAGCGGAGGGGGAGTAGAGACCCAGTACTTC. Protein product: CASSVQSGGGVETQYF.

This clonotype was seen at least ten times. The J gene is TRBJ2-7, the V gene TRBV20-1, with a weak D call TRBD2 (6 bases). Germline CDR1 reads DFQATT; CDR2 reads SNEGSKA (reference sequence). The CDR3 consists of 14 residues. Trimming took off 3 bases at V and 2 bases at J, with 14 bases between the two ends. The CDR3 coding sequence is TGCAGTGCTAGGGAACCGGGACTTACCTACGAGCAGTACTTC. As protein: CSAREPGLTYEQYF.

This clonotype was observed many times. This sequence joins TRBV27 and TRBJ1-1; no clear D. Trimming removed 5 bases from V and 1 base from J, with 20 bases in between. CDR1 MNHEY and CDR2 SMNVEV come from the germline V gene (reference sequence). The CDR3 covers 17 residues. The DNA of the CDR3 is TGTGCCAGCAGTAGGCCCCCCAGTTTGGCACAGAACACTGAAGCTTTCTTT. Its translation: CASSRPPSLAQNTEAFF.

This clonotype was counted at least ten times. The V gene is TRBV5-1, the J gene TRBJ1-1; 7 nucleotides line up with TRBD1. Trimming took 0 bases from V and 3 from J; bases not matched to a gene: 5. The CDR3 loop spans 15 amino acids. CDR1 SGHRS and CDR2 YFSETQ come from the germline V gene. The CDR3: CASSLEGAGHTEAFF. CDR3 sequence (DNA): TGCGCCAGCAGCTTGGAGGGGGCGGGACACACTGAAGCTTTCTTT.

The rearrangement joins TRBV20-1 to TRBJ2-4; D gene unclear. Trimming took 5 bases from V and 4 from J, leaving 15 bases between them. Germline V gives CDR1 DFQATT, CDR2 SNEGSKA (reference sequence). The CDR3 runs to 14 residues. The CDR3 DNA reads TGCAGTGCTCAGGACGCATACTTAAAAAACATTCAGTACTTC. Protein sequence: CSAQDAYLKNIQYF.

The sample holds many counts of this clonotype. V and J are TRBV19 and TRBJ1-1; a possible D gene is TRBD1 (6 bases). V gave up 2 bases and J gave up 4 bases, with 14 bases separating them. From germline, CDR1 is LNHDA and CDR2 SQIVND (reference sequence). This CDR3 is 15 amino acids long. This chain's CDR3 is CASSIRGARATEAFF. CDR3 coding DNA: TGTGCCAGTAGTATAAGGGGGGCTCGAGCCACTGAAGCTTTCTTT.

The chain recombines TRBV5-5 with TRBJ1-2, with 10 bases lining up with TRBD1. The CDR3 loop spans 16 amino acids. V was clipped by 0 bases and J by 4 bases; unmatched bases: 6. Germline CDR1 reads SGHKS; CDR2 reads YYEKEE (reference sequence). CDR3 sequence reads: CASSLAGTGASYGYTF. Here the CDR3 DNA reads TGTGCCAGCAGCTTGGCAGGGACAGGGGCTTCCTATGGCTACACCTTC.